This T cell receptor (beta chain) was sequenced in a study of PD-1 blockade in classical Hodgkin lymphoma. With V trimmed by 10 bases and J by 5 bases, 15 bases remained unmatched. This CDR3 region has 16 residues. Germline V gene data show CDR1 as MDHEN and CDR2 as SYDVKM. Each and every patient relapsed after autologous stem cell transplantation, and patients got differing brentuximab vedotin exposure. This table comes from immunoSEQ multiplex PCR, and its TCRdb copy is limited to in-frame clones, with some not included. The sample lists around 13,000 clones, around three quarters seen once, with under 30% in the top ten.

The sample here was peripheral blood mononuclear cells (PBMCs), taken at baseline. This TCR came from a human donor with classical Hodgkin lymphoma. The chain couples TRBV28 to TRBJ2-2, with 8 bases that match TRBD2. CDR3 sequence reads: CATRSGGGPGTGELFF. CDR3 bases: TGTGCCACCCGATCGGGGGGGGGACCAGGGACCGGGGAGCTGTTTTTT.